This T cell receptor (beta chain) was identified during a study of vaccination effects on CD4 cells after COVID-19. On the study more broadly: Relative to the second dose, post-vaccine samples were obtained a median of 72 days later.

Viral peptide pools were used in the ViraFEST assay to expand antigen-specific CD4+ T cells, and sequencing came afterward. Following culture for 9 to 11 days, CD4+ T cells were isolated. Each person got two doses of an mRNA SARS-CoV-2 vaccine, BNT162b2 or mRNA-1273. The CDR3 runs to 13 residues. Trimming took 2 bases from V and 0 from J, leaving 4 bases between them. Per germline, CDR1 SNHLY and CDR2 FYNNEI. Notes on this clone: The target antigen is unknown.

Sequencing was performed with immunoSEQ multiplex PCR; in TCRdb, only in-frame clones are kept and a portion is missing. Altogether 65,000 to 70,000 clones are present, about 80% being singletons, with the ten largest covering around 0.95%. The input for sequencing was CD4+ T cells from PBMCs cultured with HCoV-OC43 spike peptides, taken after COVID-19 vaccination. The subset: HCoV-OC43 spike overlapping peptide pool stimulation. The TCR sequence derives from a human donor who received a COVID-19 vaccine. The chain employs TRBV2 and TRBJ1-1; unclear D gene. CDR3 coding DNA: TGTGCCAGCAGTGAAAGTATGAACACTGAAGCTTTCTTT. It encodes CASSESMNTEAFF.